The rows below give T cell receptor beta chains drawn from one sample of a study of cytomegalovirus exposure and HLA in healthy donors. Assay: immunoSEQ multiplex PCR; the TCRdb copy retains only in-frame clones and omits some. The data contain around 200,000 clones, approximately 86% of them seen just once; the ten biggest clones take up approximately 0.31%. What was sequenced was PBMCs. Source of these receptors: a woman aged 30 to 39 in good health and CMV-seronegative. CDR3s include the opening cysteine and the closing phenylalanine or tryptophan. The D gene is left open where the match is weak. A row's size may be missing; if present it is once, few, many or a size class.

TRBJ2-3 TRBV9 TRBD2 . TGTGCCAGCAGCGCTATCACTAGCGGGAGGGCCGCAGATACGCAGTATTTT CASSAITSGRAADTQYF
TRBJ2-1 TRBV10-3 TRBD1 few TGTGCCATCAAACCGGGACAGGGGGACAATGAGCAGTTCTTC CAIKPGQGDNEQFF
TRBJ2-1 TRBV5-1 . . TGCGCCAGCAGCTCCCAGGACAGTAGTTACAATGAGCAGTTCTTC CASSSQDSSYNEQFF
TRBJ1-1 TRBV5-1 . . TGCGCCAGCAGCCCTCTAGGGGGGGGAACTGAAGCTTTCTTT CASSPLGGGTEAFF
TRBJ1-1 TRBV28 . . TGTGCCAGCAGTTTCACCAGGTCGAACACTGAAGCTTTCTTT CASSFTRSNTEAFF
TRBJ1-5 TRBV19 TRBD1 . TGTGCCAGTAGTATACGACAGGGTTGGAATCAGCCCCAGCATTTT CASSIRQGWNQPQHF
TRBJ2-1 TRBV19 TRBD2 . TGTGCCAGTAGTATTATGGGGACTAGTAGCAATGAGCAGTTCTTC CASSIMGTSSNEQFF
TRBJ1-1 TRBV10-3 TRBD1 . TGTGCCATCAGTGGACGGACAGGGTTGAACACTGAAGCTTTCTTT CAISGRTGLNTEAFF
TRBJ2-1 TRBV11-2 . . TGTGCCAGCAGCTCAAACAGGGACAATGAGCAGTTCTTC CASSSNRDNEQFF
TRBJ2-5 TRBV7-9 TRBD2 . TGTGCCAGCAGCTTAACACTAGCGGGGGCGGCGGAGACCCAGTACTTC CASSLTLAGAAETQYF
TRBJ2-2 TRBV29-1 TRBD2 . TGCAGCGTTGAAGGGACTAGCGAAACCGGGGAGCTGTTTTTT CSVEGTSETGELFF
TRBJ2-7 TRBV10-1 . . TGCGCCTGCATAAACGGGAGCCCCCACGAGCAGTACTTC CACINGSPHEQYF
TRBJ2-1 TRBV2 . once TGTGCCAGCAGGAGGCGGACTGGCTCCTACAATGAGCAGTTCTTC CASRRRTGSYNEQFF
TRBJ2-2 TRBV6-1 . . TGTGCCAGCAGTGAAACTTTTATCGGGGAGCTGTTTTTT CASSETFIGELFF
TRBJ2-1 TRBV4-1 TRBD2 . TGCGCCAGCAGCCATCCGGGACTAGCTCCGGTTCAGTTCTTC CASSHPGLAPVQFF
TRBJ2-3 TRBV13 TRBD2 . TGTGCCAGCAGCTTAAGGCCCCAACTAGCGGGAGGGCCGGATACGCAGTATTTT CASSLRPQLAGGPDTQYF
TRBJ2-1 TRBV4-1 TRBD2 . TGCGCCAGCAGCCAAGACCCAGCGGGACTTATCAATGAGCAGTTCTTC CASSQDPAGLINEQFF
TRBJ2-1 TRBV27 . . TGTGCCAGCAGTATCCTCTCTAGAGTCGATGAGCAGTTCTTC CASSILSRVDEQFF
TRBJ2-1 TRBV18 TRBD2 . TGTGCCAGCTCACCACCCGGAGGGCTAGCGGGAGGGCATGAGCAGTTCTTC CASSPPGGLAGGHEQFF
TRBJ2-2 TRBV19 . few TGTGCCAGTAGTCCCTACACCGGGGAGCTGTTTTTT CASSPYTGELFF
TRBJ2-5 TRBV28 . . TGTGCCAGCCAGACTAGGGACAGCCAAGAGACCCAGTACTTC CASQTRDSQETQYF
TRBJ2-1 TRBV6-4 . . TGTGCCAGCAGCAGACAGATCTTCCTCCAAAGCGAATACAATGAGCAGTTCTTC CASSRQIFLQSEYNEQFF
TRBJ2-1 TRBV7-6 . few TGTGCCAGCAGCCCGTCTTCTGTCAGGGGGAGGTCCTACAATGAGCAGTTCTTC CASSPSSVRGRSYNEQFF
TRBJ2-1 TRBV5-1 TRBD1 . TGCGCCAGCAGCTGGGGGGACAGGGGGCAAAGTCGTGAGCAGTTCTTC CASSWGDRGQSREQFF
TRBJ1-1 TRBV6-1 . . TGTGCCAGCAGTGAAGCTTGGGCACCTCTGAACACTGAAGCTTTCTTT CASSEAWAPLNTEAFF
TRBJ1-2 TRBV15 . . TGTGCCACCAGCAGAACTACAAGTCTCTCTAACTATGGCTACACCTTC CATSRTTSLSNYGYTF
TRBJ2-7 TRBV13 TRBD1 . TGTGCCAGCAGCCGCCGGGACAGTCACTCCTACGAGCAGTACTTC CASSRRDSHSYEQYF
TRBJ2-1 TRBV6-5 . . TGTGCCAGCAGTCCGGGTTTTGGGGCGCATGAGCAGTTCTTC CASSPGFGAHEQFF
TRBJ2-5 TRBV7-7 TRBD1 . TGTGCTAGCAGCCCGGGACAGGGAGAGGGGACCCAGTACTTC CASSPGQGEGTQYF
TRBJ2-7 TRBV27 TRBD1 . TGTGCCAGCAGTTTATATACAGGGGGTCCTCCCTACGAGCAGTACTTC CASSLYTGGPPYEQYF
TRBJ2-3 TRBV5-1 TRBD2 . TGCGCCAGCAGCTTGGGACTAGCGGGGCTAGAGGATACGCAGTATTTT CASSLGLAGLEDTQYF
TRBJ2-1 TRBV11-2 . . TGTGCCAGCAGCTTAGCGGGGAATGAGCAGTTCTTC CASSLAGNEQFF